Below, 18 T cell receptor beta chains from the same sample are listed, as sequenced in a study of shared clonotypes between healthy human individuals. Clones were sequenced by immunoSEQ multiplex PCR, and TCRdb holds only the in-frame ones, with some missing. The table includes around 2,000,000 clones, around 95% detected once. Sequencing was performed on naive CD4+ T cells sorted from blood. Subset reported: CD45RA+ positively selected. The receptors come from a young man in good health.

Regarding this clone: Other nucleotide sequences from this sample produce the same CDR3. V usage is TRBV5-1 and J usage is TRBJ2-5, with unresolved D. Germline lookup yields CDR1 SGHRS and CDR2 YFSETQ. The CDR3 sequence is 13 residues long. Trimming took 0 bases from V and 3 from J, leaving 6 bases between them. The CDR3 protein is CASSLGTEETQYF. CDR3 DNA: TGCGCCAGCAGCTTGGGTACAGAAGAGACCCAGTACTTC.

The CDR3 DNA reads TGCGCCAGCAGCCGGACAGGCGAATATAGCAATCAGCCCCAGCATTTT. This gives the protein CASSRTGEYSNQPQHF. This chain connects TRBV4-1 to TRBJ1-5; 7 bases are shared with TRBD1. The junction had 6 bases not matched to a gene; V was cut back by 4 bases and J by 0 bases. In germline, CDR1 is MGHRA, CDR2 YSYEKL. The CDR3 has 16 residues.

The genes are TRBV10-3 and TRBJ2-1, with D possibly being TRBD1 (6 bases). CDR3 length equals 17 residues. The V gene lost 5 bases and the J gene lost 0 bases, with 17 bases spanning the gap. Germline V lookup: CDR1 ENHRY, CDR2 SYGVKD. CDR3 protein: CAISRTGTSLSYNEQFF. In nucleotides, the CDR3 is TGTGCCATCAGTCGAACAGGGACCTCCCTCTCCTACAATGAGCAGTTCTTC.

The rearrangement links TRBV30 to TRBJ1-2; D is unclear. CDR3 size: 13 residues. Germline V gene data show CDR1 as GTSNPN and CDR2 as SVGIG (reference sequence). With 2 bases removed from V and 2 bases from J, the gap between germline ends came to 9 bases. CDR3 amino acids: CAWSSTENYGYTF. The CDR3 nucleotides read TGTGCCTGGAGTAGCACAGAAAACTATGGCTACACCTTC.

CDR3 protein: CASSDEGGFSSYNEQFF. CDR3 nucleotides: TGTGCCAGCAGTGACGAGGGGGGTTTTAGCTCCTACAATGAGCAGTTCTTC. The rearrangement uses TRBV2 and TRBJ2-1; perhaps D is TRBD1 or TRBD2 (6 bases each). Trimming took off 3 bases at V and 0 bases at J, with 15 bases between the two ends. The CDR3 covers 17 residues. Germline V gives CDR1 SNHLY, CDR2 FYNNEI. The full variable domain, with the rest looked up from reference TRBV2 and TRBJ2-1, is EPEVTQTPSHQVTQMGQEVILRCVPISNHLYFYWYRQILGQKVEFLVSFYNNEISEKSEIFDDQFSVERPDGSNFTLKIRSTKLEDSAMYFCASSDEGGFSSYNEQFFGPGTRLTVL.

Notes on this clone: The identical CDR3 is also encoded by other nucleotide sequences in the sample. This sequence joins TRBV5-1 and TRBJ1-2; D is uncertain. The V end lost 0 bases, the J end lost 7 bases, and 7 bases lay between the germline ends. CDR3 length equals 12 residues. Germline V gene lookup returns CDR1 SGHRS and CDR2 YFSETQ. Written as DNA, the CDR3 is TGCGCCAGCAGCTTGGGGGATAGTGGCTACACCTTC. This translates into CASSLGDSGYTF.

To note about this clone: Other DNA sequences in this sample translate to the same CDR3. The genes are TRBV18 and TRBJ1-4; a weak D match, TRBD1 (5 bases). The CDR3 totals 15 residues. Per the germline V gene, CDR1 is KGHSH and CDR2 is LQKENI. V dropped 3 bases and J dropped 0 bases, with 8 bases sitting between them. The CDR3 here is CASSPMTATNEKLFF. Written as DNA, the CDR3 is TGTGCCAGCTCACCCATGACAGCAACTAATGAAAAACTGTTTTTT.

The chain joins TRBV6-1 to TRBJ1-5; D possibly corresponds to TRBD1 (5 bases). Per the germline V gene, CDR1 is MNHNS and CDR2 is SASEGT. This CDR3 contains 14 residues. V lost 3 bases, J lost 7 bases, and 13 bases lay in between. The CDR3 here is CASSDTGYQQPQHF. The CDR3 bases are TGTGCCAGCAGTGACACAGGATATCAGCAGCCCCAGCATTTT.

V is TRBV30 and J is TRBJ2-3; the D gene is possibly TRBD2 (5 bases). This CDR3 is built from 13 residues. With 1 base removed from V and 5 bases from J, the gap between germline ends came to 10 bases. CDR1 GTSNPN and CDR2 SVGIG come from the germline V gene (reference sequence). CDR3 protein: CAWSGGPIDTQYF. CDR3 in DNA: TGTGCCTGGAGTGGAGGGCCAATAGATACGCAGTATTTT.

The rearrangement joins TRBV5-1 to TRBJ2-1; D unresolved. Per germline, CDR1 SGHRS and CDR2 YFSETQ. Deletions cut 0 bases from V and 3 bases from J, with 10 bases between. This CDR3 region has 15 residues. The CDR3 reads CASSLESEVYNEQFF. The CDR3 region has the DNA TGCGCCAGCAGCTTGGAGTCAGAAGTCTACAATGAGCAGTTCTTC.

The chain recombines TRBV5-1 with TRBJ2-7; 9 bases map to TRBD1. This CDR3 is 16 amino acids long. Per the germline V gene, CDR1 is SGHRS and CDR2 is YFSETQ. J was trimmed by 4 bases and V by 1 base; bases with no gene match: 9. DNA for the CDR3: TGCGCCAGCAGCTTGCTGGGACAGGGAGCCGGTTACGAGCAGTACTTC. It yields the protein CASSLLGQGAGYEQYF.

Concerning this clone: This CDR3 is also generated by other DNA sequences in the sample. The rearrangement joins TRBV5-4 to TRBJ1-4; D is ambiguous. Germline values: CDR1 SGHNT, CDR2 YYREEE (reference sequence). V lost 1 base to trimming and J lost 1 base, with 5 bases between them. This CDR3 is built from 14 residues. Here the CDR3 DNA reads TGTGCCAGCAGCTTGCAAGGAACTAATGAAAAACTGTTTTTT. Amino acid sequence: CASSLQGTNEKLFF.

The rearrangement joins TRBV15 to TRBJ2-1, with 9 bases fitting TRBD1. V shed 4 bases and J 9 bases; nucleotides not matched to a gene: 10. Germline V CDR1 and CDR2: LNHNV, YYDKDF (reference sequence). CDR3 size: 15 residues. CDR3 loop: CATSKHRDREGEQFF. The CDR3 DNA reads TGTGCCACCAGCAAGCACCGGGACAGGGAGGGTGAGCAGTTCTTC.

The chain uses TRBV6-5 and TRBJ1-5; TRBD1 matches at 9 bases. Germline V gene data show CDR1 as MNHEY and CDR2 as SVGAGI. The V and J ends lost 6 bases and 5 bases, in that order; junction bases with no gene match: 8. CDR3 size: 15 residues. The CDR3 is CASSRGTGRDQPQHF. Here the CDR3 DNA reads TGTGCCAGCAGCCGGGGGACAGGGAGGGATCAGCCCCAGCATTTT.

The V and J genes are TRBV9 and TRBJ2-2; D not certain. This CDR3 comprises 13 residues. V was shortened by 4 bases and J by 2 bases, with 6 bases between the two germline ends. Germline-derived CDR1 and CDR2 are SGDLS and YYNGEE. CDR3 sequence reads: CASSTRNTGELFF. In DNA, the CDR3 is TGTGCCAGCAGCACCCGCAACACCGGGGAGCTGTTTTTT.

V gene TRBV6-6 combines with J gene TRBJ2-4; the D call may be TRBD1 or TRBD2 (5 bases each). Germline V gives CDR1 MNHNY, CDR2 SVGAGI (reference sequence). Between the trimmed V and J ends, which lost 8 bases and 1 base, there was a span of 12 bases. The CDR3 sequence is 14 residues long. CDR3 sequence: CASRTPGAKNIQYF. CDR3 coding DNA: TGTGCCAGCCGGACACCGGGGGCCAAAAACATTCAGTACTTC.

V gene TRBV9 combines with J gene TRBJ1-1; 8 nucleotides agree with TRBD1. V lost 3 bases and J lost 4; bases outside the gene matches: 2. The CDR3 has 13 amino acids. Germline assignment: CDR1 SGDLS and CDR2 YYNGEE. This chain's CDR3 is CASSDRGGTEAFF. CDR3 nucleotide sequence: TGTGCCAGCAGCGACAGGGGGGGCACTGAAGCTTTCTTT.

The chain recombines TRBV11-2 with TRBJ1-3; TRBD1 might be the D (6 bases). The germline V gene has CDR1 SGHAT and CDR2 FQNNGV. The ends were cut back, 1 base at V and 3 bases at J, with 22 bases in the middle. The CDR3 is made up of 19 amino acids. The DNA for the CDR3 is TGTGCCAGCAGCTTAGGAGTGGGAGAATGGGGGCGAGTTGGAAACACCATATATTTT. This codes for CASSLGVGEWGRVGNTIYF. The complete variable domain, with remaining parts taken from reference TRBV11-2 and TRBJ1-3, reads EAGVAQSPRYKIIEKRQSVAFWCNPISGHATLYWYQQILGQGPKLLIQFQNNGVVDDSQLPKDRFSAERLKGVDSTLKIQPAKLEDSAVYLCASSLGVGEWGRVGNTIYFGEGSWLTVV.